This T cell receptor (beta chain) derives from a study of blood T cell repertoires in COVID-19 (dated by TCRdb to 2018 to 2021). About the investigation overall: Samples covering the acute and convalescent phases of COVID-19 were provided by collaborators in the United States, Italy and Spain. The prospective study material was composed of cDNA or gDNA derived from T cells, B-cell-depleted T cells, or PBMCs. Deeply sampled blood TCRbeta repertoires from subjects exposed to, actively infected with, or recovered from COVID-19 were included in the dataset. The repertoires were released in a freely available public database intended as a resource for research on the immune response to SARS-CoV-2. The samples were drawn from the first 160 participants of the ongoing ImmuneRACE study and from 1,254 subjects provided by 6 global collaborators. The sample metadata nearly always contained a de-identified subject ID, COVID-19 status, age in years and sex. Where available, HLA class I and class II types were obtained from metadata supplied by the sample provider rather than from assay-based typing.

In regard to this clone: Its antigen is not yet known. Base qualities are not provided; no much larger clone lies one nucleotide away.

The CDR3 holds 13 amino acids from the cysteine to the phenylalanine. The read is trimmed to its CDR3 DNA, 39 bases read in frame from base 1. As encoded in the germline V gene, CDR1 is KGHDR while CDR2 is SFDVKD. At the junction V is shortened by 7 bases and J by 9 bases; bases outside the gene matches: 8. At one collaborating source in Seattle, patients were enrolled during active infection and were followed longitudinally through the course of disease. Collaborating institutions collected whole blood in K2EDTA tubes following their own protocols. For TCRbeta analysis, collaborator samples were shipped as frozen whole blood, as isolated PBMCs, or as DNA extracted from either sample type. TCRbeta CDR3 regions were amplified from genomic DNA by means of the immunoSEQ Assay, a bias-controlled multiplex PCR. On the authors' methods: Within the assay, amplification of reference gene primers was used to estimate how many nucleated cells each sample contained. To quantify the absolute abundance of each unique TCRbeta CDR3 rearrangement, sequence reads were collapsed and filtered. Productive Simpson clonality was computed per sample as the square root of Simpson's diversity index over productive rearrangements. This is the immuneACCESS table as TCRdb keeps it, with only in-frame sequences that have V and J called. A part of the clones is gone; compared with another copy, unresolved V genes explain less than half, and the rest is unexplained. V and J calls and clone size follow that table, whereas D and trimming were derived from the DNA. The sample data list 30,000 to 35,000 clones, and 81% of these were observed just once. Roughly 3.1% of the sample lies in the top ten.

Results and caveats for the whole study, not just this receptor: The amount of clinical and demographic metadata varied by source and participant and was provided uncurated.

The sequence was collected from a man aged 65 to 85 with COVID-19, enrolled during active disease. The chain uses TRBV24-1 and TRBJ2-1; 7 central bases correspond to TRBD2. The sequenced sample was peripheral blood. For the CDR3, the sequence is CATRLSGAGEQFF. The bases read TGTGCCACCAGGTTGAGCGGGGCGGGTGAGCAGTTCTTC.